This TCR beta chain was identified in a study of CD8+CD57+ T cells in acquired aplastic anemia (dated by TCRdb to the late 2010s). Regarding the study in general: DNA extracted from sorted CD4+ and CD8+ cells had a mean of about 3 ug, with a range of about 0.19 to 30 ug. CD8+CD57+ expansion was defined as frequency above the mean frequency observed in healthy subjects.

Patients chosen for sequencing had shown expansion of CD8+CD57+ cells by flow cytometry. Every patient had severe acquired aplastic anemia, diagnosed using the International Study of Aplastic Anemia and Agranulocytosis and Camitta criteria. At the time blood was sampled, none of the patients had received any therapy. TCR repertoires of sorted CD4+ and CD8+ blood T cells from severe aplastic anemia patients and healthy subjects were deep-sequenced in the study. Patients were enrolled under clinicaltrials.gov protocols 00001620, 01623167, 00001397, 00071045, 00081523 and 00961064 in the USA. Ficoll-Paque density gradient centrifugation was used to isolate peripheral blood mononuclear cells. CD4+ and CD8+ T cells were sorted by FACS or magnetic beads before DNA extraction. Genomic DNA was used as template for profiling of TCR beta VDJ combinations and CDR3 sequences. TCR repertoire sequencing was run on an Illumina HiSeq 2000. As for how the authors treated the data: Repertoire assessment relied on Simpson's diversity index, CDR3 size and DJ length profiles, and TRBV/TRBJ rearrangement plots. The most abundant DNA sequence in the deep sequencing data was taken as the immunodominant clone. CDR3 amino acid sequences were checked for sharing between subjects and were compared against published repertoires and the VDJdb database. Clones were called with MiXCR by TCRdb after fastp trimmed the public reads at Q25, and only in-frame beta chains were retained. Identical CDR3 proteins give one entry, which carries the most common genes and DNA. These V and J calls derive from TCRdb rather than the authors' analysis. The sample contains 200,000 to 250,000 distinct CDR3 sequences, 65% of them found a single time. The ten largest clones capture about 60% of the sample.

About this clonotype itself: Its cognate antigen has yet to be identified. Germline and junction disagree at one end, which may indicate a read error.

The study at large found these results: Although 25 to 30 CD8+ CDR3 sequences were shared by patients and controls, these sequences appeared highly expressed in patients and within the immunodominant clones of patients. CD8+ Simpson's diversity did not differ significantly between patients and healthy controls (P=0.060).

From a lookup of the germline V gene (reference sequence), CDR1 and CDR2 are SEHNR and FQNEAQ. The CDR3 runs 11 amino acids, cysteine and phenylalanine included. This entry keeps only the CDR3 DNA: 33 bases, framed from base 1. Source material: sorted CD4+, CD8+, or CD8+CD57+ T cells (not recorded which) from PBMCs. This sequence uses TRBV7-9 and TRBJ1-2, with no D gene named confidently. This clonotype was obtained from a human donor with aplastic anemia. The CDR3: CASSSSSGYTF. The DNA sequence follows: TGTGCCAGCAGCTCCTCCTCAGGCTACACCTTT. With the portions outside the CDR3 filled from the reference TRBV7-9 and TRBJ1-2 genes, the complete variable region becomes DTGVSQNPRHKITKRGQNVTFRCDPISEHNRLYWYRQTLGQGPEFLTYFQNEAQLEKSRLLSDRFSAERPKGSFSTLEIQRTEQGDSAMYLCASSSSSGYTFGSGTRLTVV.